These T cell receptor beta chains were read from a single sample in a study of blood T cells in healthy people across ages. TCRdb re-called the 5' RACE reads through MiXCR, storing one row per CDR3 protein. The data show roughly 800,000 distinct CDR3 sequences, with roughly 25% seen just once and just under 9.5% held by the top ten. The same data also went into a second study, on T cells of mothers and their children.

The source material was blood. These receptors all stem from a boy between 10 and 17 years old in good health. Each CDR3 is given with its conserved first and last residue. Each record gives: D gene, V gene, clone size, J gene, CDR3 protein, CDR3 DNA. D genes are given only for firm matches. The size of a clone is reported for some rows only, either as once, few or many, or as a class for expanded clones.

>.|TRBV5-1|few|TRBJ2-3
CASSAGRSDTQYF
TGCGCCAGCAGTGCGGGACGTTCCGATACGCAGTATTTT
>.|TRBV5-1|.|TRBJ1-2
CASSLTELTGYTF
TGCGCCAGCAGCCTAACAGAACTTACCGGCTACACCTTC
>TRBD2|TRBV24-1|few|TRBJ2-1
CATSDVTSGGDYNEQFF
TGTGCCACCAGTGATGTGACTAGCGGGGGGGATTACAATGAGCAGTTCTTC
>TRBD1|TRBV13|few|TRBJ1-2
CASSFRQGKDGYTF
TGTGCCAGCAGCTTTCGACAGGGGAAGGATGGCTACACCTTC
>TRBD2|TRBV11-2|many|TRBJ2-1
CASSLSGDYNEQFF
TGTGCCAGCAGCTTAAGCGGGGACTACAATGAGCAGTTCTTC
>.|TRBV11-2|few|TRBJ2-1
CASTSGGGTYNEQFF
TGTGCCAGCACCTCTGGGGGCGGGACCTACAATGAGCAGTTCTTC
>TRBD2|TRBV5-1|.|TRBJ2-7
CASSRWTSGADSYEQYF
TGCGCCAGCAGCAGGTGGACTAGCGGAGCCGACTCCTACGAGCAGTACTTC
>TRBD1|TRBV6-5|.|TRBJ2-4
CASRAGGAFAKNIQYF
TGTGCCAGCAGGGCAGGGGGCGCGTTCGCCAAAAACATTCAGTACTTC
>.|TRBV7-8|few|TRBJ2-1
CASSTVSSDERFF
TGTGCCAGCAGCACTGTAAGCTCGGATGAGCGGTTCTTC
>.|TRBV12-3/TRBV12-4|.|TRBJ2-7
CASSLAAGRGEQYF
TGTGCCAGCAGTTTAGCTGCGGGTCGGGGCGAGCAGTACTTC
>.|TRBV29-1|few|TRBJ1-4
CSAEGATNEKLFF
TGCAGCGCCGAAGGGGCAACTAATGAAAAACTGTTTTTT
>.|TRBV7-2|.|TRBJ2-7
CASSSATWDEQYF
TGTGCCAGCAGCTCTGCGACCTGGGACGAGCAGTACTTC
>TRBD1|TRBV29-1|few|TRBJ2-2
CSVGTGMTGELFF
TGCAGCGTTGGGACAGGGATGACCGGGGAGCTGTTTTTT
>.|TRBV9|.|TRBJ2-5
CASSGWGESFNEQLF
TGTGCCAGCAGCGGGTGGGGGGAGAGTTTCAATGAGCAGCTCTTC
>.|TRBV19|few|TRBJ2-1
CASSMEADDNEQFF
TGTGCCAGTAGTATGGAGGCGGACGACAATGAGCAGTTCTTC
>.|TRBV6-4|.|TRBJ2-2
CASSDSTTGELFF
TGTGCCAGCAGTGACTCGACTACCGGGGAGCTGTTTTTT
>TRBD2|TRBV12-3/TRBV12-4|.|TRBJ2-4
CASSAGTSGRAFEAKNIQYF
TGTGCCAGCAGCGCCGGGACTAGCGGGAGGGCCTTCGAGGCCAAAAACATTCAGTACTTC
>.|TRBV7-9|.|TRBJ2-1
CASSPYRWSSYNEQFF
TGTGCCAGCAGCCCCTATCGCTGGAGCTCCTACAATGAGCAGTTCTTC
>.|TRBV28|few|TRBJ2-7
CASSSPTTHEQYF
TGTGCCAGCAGTTCCCCGACAACCCACGAGCAGTACTTC
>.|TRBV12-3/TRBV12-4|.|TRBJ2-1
CASSLGGLQFF
TGTGCCAGCAGTTTAGGGGGCTTACAGTTCTTC
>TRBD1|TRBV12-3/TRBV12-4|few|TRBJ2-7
CASSSTLDRLAYEQYF
TGTGCCAGCAGTTCGACTTTGGACAGGCTGGCCTACGAGCAGTACTTC
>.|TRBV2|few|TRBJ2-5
CASSEDYLQETQYF
TGTGCCAGCAGTGAAGACTACCTACAAGAGACCCAGTACTTC
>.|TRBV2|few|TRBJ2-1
CASSEGANEQFF
TGTGCCAGCAGTGAGGGGGCCAATGAGCAGTTCTTC
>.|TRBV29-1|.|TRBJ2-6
CSVVLVGYGANVLTF
TGCAGCGTTGTATTGGTTGGGTATGGGGCCAACGTCCTGACTTTC
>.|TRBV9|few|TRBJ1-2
CASSPGGTGGYTF
TGTGCCAGCAGCCCTGGGGGTACGGGAGGCTACACCTTC
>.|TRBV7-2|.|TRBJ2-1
CASSSPGLINEQFF
TGTGCCAGCAGCTCTCCGGGCTTGATCAATGAGCAGTTCTTC
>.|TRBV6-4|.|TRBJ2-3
CASSDNWASDTQYF
TGTGCCAGCAGTGACAATTGGGCGTCAGATACGCAGTATTTT
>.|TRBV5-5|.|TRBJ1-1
CASSITTGNTEAFF
TGTGCCAGCAGCATAACGACAGGGAACACTGAAGCTTTCTTT
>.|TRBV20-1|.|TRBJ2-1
CSARDLRESYNEQFF
TGCAGTGCTAGAGATCTTCGGGAATCGTACAATGAGCAGTTCTTC
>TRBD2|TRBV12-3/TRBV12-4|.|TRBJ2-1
CASSPLAGENEQFF
TGTGCCAGCAGCCCACTAGCGGGGGAGAATGAGCAGTTCTTC
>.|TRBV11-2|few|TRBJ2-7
CASSLSELLYEQYF
TGTGCCAGCAGCTTGTCGGAGTTGCTATACGAGCAGTACTTC
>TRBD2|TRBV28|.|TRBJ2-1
CASSLELAGGDNELEQFF
TGTGCCAGCAGTTTAGAGCTAGCGGGAGGGGACAATGAATTAGAGCAGTTCTTC
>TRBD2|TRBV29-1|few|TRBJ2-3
CSVEPGLAGSTDTQYF
TGCAGCGTTGAACCGGGACTAGCGGGCTCCACAGATACGCAGTATTTT
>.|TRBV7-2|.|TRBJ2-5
CASSWGDSKETQYF
TGTGCCAGCAGCTGGGGGGACAGCAAAGAGACCCAGTACTTC
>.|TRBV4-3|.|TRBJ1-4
CASSPAVPEQVNEKLFF
TGCGCCAGCAGCCCTGCGGTCCCGGAGCAAGTTAATGAAAAACTGTTTTTT
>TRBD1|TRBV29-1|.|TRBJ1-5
CSVAGGRDQPQHF
TGCAGCGTTGCAGGGGGCAGGGATCAGCCCCAGCATTTT
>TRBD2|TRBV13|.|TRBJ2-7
CASSIAGTSYEQYF
TGTGCCAGCAGCATTGCCGGGACTAGCTACGAGCAGTACTTC
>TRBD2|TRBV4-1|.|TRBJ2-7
CASSPIGTSRRYEQYF
TGCGCCAGCAGCCCGATAGGGACTAGCAGAAGGTACGAGCAGTACTTC
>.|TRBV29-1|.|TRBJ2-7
CSVELRSRRSYEQYF
TGCAGCGTTGAACTTCGAAGTAGACGCTCCTACGAGCAGTACTTC
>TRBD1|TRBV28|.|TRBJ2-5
CASSPGTAHQETQYF
TGTGCCAGCAGTCCGGGGACAGCCCACCAAGAGACCCAGTACTTC
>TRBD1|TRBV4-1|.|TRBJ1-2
CASKWDRDTYGYTF
TGCGCCAGCAAGTGGGACAGGGATACCTATGGCTACACCTTC
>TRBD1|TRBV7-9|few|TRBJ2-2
CASSSRDRPTGELFF
TGTGCCAGCAGCTCACGGGACAGGCCCACCGGGGAGCTGTTTTTT
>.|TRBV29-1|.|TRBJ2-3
CSVEKGVRTDTQYF
TGCAGCGTTGAGAAGGGAGTGCGCACAGATACGCAGTATTTT
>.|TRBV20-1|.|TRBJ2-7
CSAPAGGSYEQYF
TGCAGCGCCCCAGCGGGCGGCTCCTACGAGCAGTACTTC
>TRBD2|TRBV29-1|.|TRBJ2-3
CSGVLAGFADTQYF
TGCAGCGGAGTACTAGCGGGATTTGCAGATACGCAGTATTTT
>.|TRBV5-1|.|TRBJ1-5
CASSPGGQADQPQHF
TGCGCCAGCAGCCCGGGGGGGCAGGCAGATCAGCCCCAGCATTTT
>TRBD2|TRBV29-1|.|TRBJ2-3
CSVEYGLAGLSTDTQYF
TGCAGCGTTGAATACGGGCTAGCGGGCCTCAGCACAGATACGCAGTATTTT
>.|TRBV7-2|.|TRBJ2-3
CASSLVGEPRTDTQYF
TGTGCCAGCAGCTTAGTGGGAGAGCCGCGCACAGATACGCAGTATTTT
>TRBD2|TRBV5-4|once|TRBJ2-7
CASSLDLGREGWQYF
TGTGCCAGCAGCTTGGACTTGGGGAGGGAAGGATGGCAGTACTTC
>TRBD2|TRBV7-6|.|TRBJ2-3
CASSSRIGGSDDTQYF
TGTGCCAGCAGCTCCCGTATCGGGGGGTCCGACGATACGCAGTATTTT
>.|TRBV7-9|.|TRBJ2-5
CTSSRDSLTFQETQYF
TGTACCAGCAGCCGGGACTCGCTGACTTTTCAAGAGACCCAGTACTTC
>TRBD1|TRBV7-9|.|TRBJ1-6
CASSLGQGESPLHF
TGTGCCAGCAGCCTCGGACAGGGAGAGTCACCCCTCCACTTT
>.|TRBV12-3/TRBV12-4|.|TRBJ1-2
CASSLKISYGYTF
TGTGCCAGCAGTCTCAAAATCTCCTATGGCTACACATTC